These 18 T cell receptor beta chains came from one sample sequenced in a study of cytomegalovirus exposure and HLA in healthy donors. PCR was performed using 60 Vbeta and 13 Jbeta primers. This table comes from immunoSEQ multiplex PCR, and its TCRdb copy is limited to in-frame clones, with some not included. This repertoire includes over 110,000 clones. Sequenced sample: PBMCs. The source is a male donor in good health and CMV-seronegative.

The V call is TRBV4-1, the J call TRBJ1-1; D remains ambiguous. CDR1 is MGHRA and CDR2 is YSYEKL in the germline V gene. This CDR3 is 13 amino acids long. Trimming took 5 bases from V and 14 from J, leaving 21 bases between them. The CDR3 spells CASSFREHPEVFF. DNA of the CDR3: TGCGCCAGCAGCTTCCGGGAGCACCCCGAGGTATTCTTT.

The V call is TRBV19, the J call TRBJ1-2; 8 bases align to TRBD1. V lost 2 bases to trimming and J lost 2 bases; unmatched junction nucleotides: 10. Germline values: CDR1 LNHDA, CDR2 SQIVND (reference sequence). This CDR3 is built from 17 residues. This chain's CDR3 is CASSISTGEIGNYGYTF. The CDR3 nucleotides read TGTGCCAGTAGTATATCGACAGGGGAAATAGGGAACTATGGCTACACCTTC.

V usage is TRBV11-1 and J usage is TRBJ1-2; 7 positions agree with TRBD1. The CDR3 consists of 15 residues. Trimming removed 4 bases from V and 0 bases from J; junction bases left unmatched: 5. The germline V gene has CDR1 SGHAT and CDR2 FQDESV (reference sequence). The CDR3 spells CASSWDRSTNYGYTF. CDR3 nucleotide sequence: TGTGCCAGCAGCTGGGACAGAAGCACTAACTATGGCTACACCTTC.

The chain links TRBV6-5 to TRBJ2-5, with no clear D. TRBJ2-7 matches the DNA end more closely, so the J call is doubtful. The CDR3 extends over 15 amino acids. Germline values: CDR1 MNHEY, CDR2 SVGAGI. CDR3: CASRARFFQVYEQYF. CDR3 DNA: TGTGCCAGCAGAGCCCGTTTTTTTCAGGTCTACGAGCAGTACTTC.

This CDR3 reads CASSLGRLAASTSYEQYF. The CDR3 DNA follows: TGTGCCAGCAGCTTAGGGAGGCTGGCGGCCTCAACCTCCTACGAGCAGTACTTC. The chain carries TRBV7-8 and TRBJ2-7, with D tentatively TRBD2 (5 bases). The CDR3 totals 18 residues. The ends were cut back, 1 base at V and 0 bases at J, with 19 bases in the middle. Germline V gives CDR1 SGHVS, CDR2 FQNEAQ.

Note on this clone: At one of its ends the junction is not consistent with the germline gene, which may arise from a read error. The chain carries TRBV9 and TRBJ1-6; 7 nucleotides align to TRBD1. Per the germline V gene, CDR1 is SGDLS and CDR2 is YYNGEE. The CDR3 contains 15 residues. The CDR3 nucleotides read TGTGCCAGCAGCGGACCGGGACAGCATAATCCACCCCTCCACTTT. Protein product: CASSGPGQHNPPLHF.

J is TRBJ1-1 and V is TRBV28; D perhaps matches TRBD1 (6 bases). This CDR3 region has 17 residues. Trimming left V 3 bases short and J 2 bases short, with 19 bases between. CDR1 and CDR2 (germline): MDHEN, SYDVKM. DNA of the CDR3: TGTGCCAGCAGTTTGGGACCTTTGTACAGGGTAAACACTGAAGCTTTCTTT. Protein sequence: CASSLGPLYRVNTEAFF.

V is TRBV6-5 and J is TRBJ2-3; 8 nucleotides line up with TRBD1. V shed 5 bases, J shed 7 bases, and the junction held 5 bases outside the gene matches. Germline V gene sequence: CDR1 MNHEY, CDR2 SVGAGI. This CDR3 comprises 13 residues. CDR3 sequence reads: CASSPRGPNTQYF. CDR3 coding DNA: TGTGCCAGCAGTCCCAGGGGGCCAAATACGCAGTATTTT.

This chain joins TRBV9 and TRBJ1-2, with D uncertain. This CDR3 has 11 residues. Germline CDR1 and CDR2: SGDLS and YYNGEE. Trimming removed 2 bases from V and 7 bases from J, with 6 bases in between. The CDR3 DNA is TGTGCCAGCAGCGTTAACGGTGGCTACACCTTC. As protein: CASSVNGGYTF.

This chain's CDR3 is CALLLAGGNEQFF. CDR3 DNA sequence: TGTGCCCTGCTCCTAGCGGGGGGGAATGAGCAGTTCTTC. The chain recombines TRBV7-9 with TRBJ2-1; 12 bases are shared with TRBD2. With 11 bases clipped from V and 7 bases from J, the junction kept 6 bases outside the gene matches. The CDR3 runs 13 residues. Looked up from germline, CDR1 is SEHNR and CDR2 is FQNEAQ (reference sequence).

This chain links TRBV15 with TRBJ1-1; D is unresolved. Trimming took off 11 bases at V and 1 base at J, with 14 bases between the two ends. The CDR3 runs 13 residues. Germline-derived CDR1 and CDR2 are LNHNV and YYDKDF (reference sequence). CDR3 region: CACSTGRNTEAFF. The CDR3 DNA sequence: TGTGCCTGCTCTACCGGTCGGAACACTGAAGCTTTCTTT.

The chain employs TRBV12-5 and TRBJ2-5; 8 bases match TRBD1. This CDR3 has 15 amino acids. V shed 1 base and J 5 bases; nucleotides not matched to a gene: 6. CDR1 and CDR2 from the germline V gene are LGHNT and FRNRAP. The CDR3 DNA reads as TGTGCTAGTGGTTTGGGCCCAGGGGGCGCGGAGACCCAGTACTTC. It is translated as CASGLGPGGAETQYF.

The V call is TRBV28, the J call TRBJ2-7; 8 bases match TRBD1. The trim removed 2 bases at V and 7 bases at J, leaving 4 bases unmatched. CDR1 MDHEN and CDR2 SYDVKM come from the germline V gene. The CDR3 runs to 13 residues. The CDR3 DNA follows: TGTGCCAGCAGTTTACAGGGGGCGAAAGAGCAGTACTTC. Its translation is CASSLQGAKEQYF.

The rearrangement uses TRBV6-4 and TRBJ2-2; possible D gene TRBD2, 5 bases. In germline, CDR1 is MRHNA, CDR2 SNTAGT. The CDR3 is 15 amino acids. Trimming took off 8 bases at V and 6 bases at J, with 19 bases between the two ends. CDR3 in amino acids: CASAPRAGGPGELFF. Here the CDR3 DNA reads TGTGCCAGCGCCCCTCGGGCAGGAGGTCCCGGGGAGCTGTTTTTT.

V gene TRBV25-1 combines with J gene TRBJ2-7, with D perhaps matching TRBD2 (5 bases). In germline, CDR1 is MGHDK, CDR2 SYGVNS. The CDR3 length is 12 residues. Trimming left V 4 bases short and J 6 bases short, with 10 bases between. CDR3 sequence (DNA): TGTGCCAGCAGTGGGTTAGCGTCCGAGCAGTACTTC. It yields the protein CASSGLASEQYF.

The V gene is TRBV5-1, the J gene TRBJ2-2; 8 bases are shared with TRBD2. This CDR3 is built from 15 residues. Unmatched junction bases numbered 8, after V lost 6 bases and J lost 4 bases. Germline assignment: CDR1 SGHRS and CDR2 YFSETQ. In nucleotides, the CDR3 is TGCGCCAGCAACCCCCTAGCGGGTAGCACCGGGGAGCTGTTTTTT. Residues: CASNPLAGSTGELFF. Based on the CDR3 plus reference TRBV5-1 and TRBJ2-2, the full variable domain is KAGVTQTPRYLIKTRGQQVTLSCSPISGHRSVSWYQQTPGQGLQFLFEYFSETQRNKGNFPGRFSGRQFSNSRSEMNVSTLELGDSALYLCASNPLAGSTGELFFGEGSRLTVL.

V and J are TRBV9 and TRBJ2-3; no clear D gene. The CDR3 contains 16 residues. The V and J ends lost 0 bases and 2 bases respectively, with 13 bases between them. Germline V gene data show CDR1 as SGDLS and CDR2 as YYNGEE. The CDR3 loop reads CASSVGLEVNTDTQYF. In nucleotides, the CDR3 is TGTGCCAGCAGCGTAGGGCTTGAAGTCAACACAGATACGCAGTATTTT.

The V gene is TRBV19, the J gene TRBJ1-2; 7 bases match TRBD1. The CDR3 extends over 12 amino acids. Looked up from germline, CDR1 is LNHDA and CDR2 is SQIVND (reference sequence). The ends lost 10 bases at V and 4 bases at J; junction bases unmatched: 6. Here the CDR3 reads CAIRQGPYGYTF. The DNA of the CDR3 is TGTGCCATCAGACAGGGTCCCTATGGCTACACCTTC.